A single sample gave rise to the 5 T cell receptor beta chains below, sequenced in a study of blood T cell repertoires in COVID-19. TCRdb's table, derived via immunoSEQ multiplex PCR, lists solely in-frame clones and lacks some. The profile shows 60,000 or so clones, around 80% of them singletons. The specimen was peripheral blood. The receptors come from a man aged 25-40 years with COVID-19, enrolled during active disease.

The V and J genes are TRBV4-3 and TRBJ2-4; weak D call: TRBD1 (6 bases). The V end was cut by 0 bases, the J end by 6 bases, with 12 bases between. The CDR3 has 15 residues. Germline loops: CDR1 LGHNA, CDR2 YSLEER. This chain's CDR3 is CASSQENRVGNIQYF. CDR3 nucleotides: TGCGCCAGCAGCCAAGAAAACAGGGTGGGAAACATTCAGTACTTC.

This clone turned up a few times. This rearrangement joins TRBV14 to TRBJ1-5; 8 bases fit TRBD1. The CDR3 runs to 16 residues. Germline CDR1 and CDR2: SGHDN and FVKESK. V trimming: 6 bases; J trimming: 3 bases; junction bases outside the gene matches: 10. CDR3 DNA: TGTGCCAGCAGGTCCAGGGGGCGGATGGACAATCAGCCCCAGCATTTT. Residues: CASRSRGRMDNQPQHF.

The rearrangement joins TRBV2 to TRBJ1-5; D gene unclear. Germline V gives CDR1 SNHLY, CDR2 FYNNEI. CDR3 length: 13 amino acids. V gave up 3 bases and J gave up 4 bases, with 7 bases separating them. The CDR3 DNA is TGTGCCAGCAGTGACAGTGTGAATCAGCCCCAGCATTTT. This encodes CASSDSVNQPQHF.

The rearrangement joins TRBV7-9 to TRBJ2-3; maybe TRBD1 (6 bases). In germline, CDR1 is SEHNR, CDR2 FQNEAQ (reference sequence). CDR3 length: 15 residues. Trimming took off 1 base at V and 4 bases at J, with 12 bases between the two ends. This CDR3 is CASSLVRGVADTQYF. Here the CDR3 DNA reads TGTGCCAGCAGCTTAGTCAGGGGAGTCGCAGATACGCAGTATTTT.

The CDR3 DNA sequence: TGTGCCAGCAGTTTGGGCAGAAGCACAGATACGCAGTATTTT. Its translation is CASSLGRSTDTQYF. The chain combines TRBV28 with TRBJ2-3; D is ambiguous. The CDR3 length is 14 residues. V was clipped by 3 bases and J by 0 bases, with 7 bases between them. In germline, CDR1 is MDHEN, CDR2 SYDVKM.